The 2 T cell receptor beta chains below were found in one sample sequenced in a study of cytomegalovirus exposure and HLA in healthy donors. PCR involved 60 Vbeta and 13 Jbeta primers. Sequencing used immunoSEQ multiplex PCR; TCRdb keeps in-frame clones, though not all of them. The sample has 130,000 or so clones, approximately 80% seen once; the top ten hold approximately 4.2%. The sample comprised PBMCs. These receptors came from a male donor in good health and CMV-seropositive.

The rearrangement joins TRBV28 to TRBJ2-7, with TRBD1 identical over 9 bases. The CDR3 has 14 amino acids. From germline, CDR1 is MDHEN and CDR2 SYDVKM. V was pared by 6 bases and J by 2 bases, with 5 bases of the junction left unmatched. The CDR3 protein is CASRRGQGTYEQYF. The DNA of the CDR3 is TGTGCCAGCAGGAGGGGACAGGGAACCTACGAGCAGTACTTC.

This clone was counted a few times. The V gene is TRBV6-5, the J gene TRBJ1-5; 7 nucleotides line up with TRBD1. This CDR3 comprises 15 residues. V lost 0 bases to trimming and J lost 3 bases; unmatched junction nucleotides: 2. The V gene's germline CDR1 is MNHEY and CDR2 SVGAGI. CDR3 in DNA: TGTGCCAGCAGTTACTCTGGGACAGACAATCAGCCCCAGCATTTT. It encodes CASSYSGTDNQPQHF.